This paragraph reports one T cell receptor beta chain. Its antigen is as yet unknown. The data were produced by immunoSEQ multiplex PCR, yet TCRdb's version contains in-frame clones alone and is incomplete. The sample carries 71,000 or so clones, approximately 93% recorded once. This entry belongs to a study of cytomegalovirus exposure and HLA in healthy donors. Findings and caveats of the study: TCR sequences were mostly rare, though some public TCRs occurred in many donors. Researchers catalogued some 160 TCR beta chains as cytomegalovirus-associated.

The donors were members of the approximately 110-subject validation cohort (separate from the roughly 670-subject first cohort). Germline V gene data show CDR1 as PRHDT and CDR2 as FYEKMQ (reference sequence). With V trimmed by 5 bases and J by 6 bases, 16 bases remained unmatched. CDR3 size: 18 residues. This chain links TRBV13 with TRBJ2-7, with TRBD2 matching over 13 bases. Input material: PBMCs. The clonotype comes from a woman between 18 and 29 years old in good health and CMV-seronegative. This chain's CDR3 is CASSLHRLAGGNWGEQYF. As DNA, the CDR3 is TGTGCCAGCAGCCTACACCGACTAGCGGGAGGAAATTGGGGCGAGCAGTACTTC.